Listed below are T cell receptor beta chains from one sample, sequenced in a study of T cells in localized non-small cell lung cancer. Data came from immunoSEQ multiplex PCR; TCRdb stores just in-frame clones and leaves some out. This sample carries 35,000 to 45,000 clones, around 87% of them seen once, and the ten largest clones take about 6.6%. The sequences come from peripheral blood, collected before any cancer treatment. These receptor sequences come from a woman aged 18 to 55 with stage III lung adenocarcinoma. Both conserved end residues are part of each CDR3. The D gene is left open where the match is weak. A row's size may be missing; if present it is once, few, many or a size class.

D gene	V gene	clone size	J gene	CDR3 DNA	CDR3 protein
NA	TRBV23-1	NA	TRBJ2-7	TGCGCCAGCAGTCAATCGAACCCCAGACAGGAAAGCTCCTACGAGCAGTACTTC	CASSQSNPRQESSYEQYF
NA	TRBV25-1	NA	TRBJ2-7	TGTGCCAGCAGTACAGGCTACGAGCAGTACTTC	CASSTGYEQYF
NA	TRBV18	NA	TRBJ2-5	TGTGCCAGCTCACCAGGACAGAAACTGCAAGAGACCCAGTACTTC	CASSPGQKLQETQYF
NA	TRBV6-5	NA	TRBJ1-1	TGTGCCAGCAGACCTGACTCGGGGGAAGCTTTCTTT	CASRPDSGEAFF
NA	TRBV18	NA	TRBJ2-3	TGTGCCAGCTCACCAGGAGATACGCAGTATTTT	CASSPGDTQYF
NA	TRBV29-1	NA	TRBJ2-4	TGCAGCGTTGTAATAGAAAACATTCAGTACTTC	CSVVIENIQYF
NA	TRBV4-1	NA	TRBJ2-7	TGCGCCAGCAGCCAAGATTCCGATGTGCGTTACGAGCAGTACTTC	CASSQDSDVRYEQYF
TRBD1	TRBV19	NA	TRBJ1-1	TGTGCCAGTACCGGAAGGGACAGGGGTCAACGAGGGCTTCTTGAAGCTTTCTTT	CASTGRDRGQRGLLEAFF
NA	TRBV5-4	NA	TRBJ1-1	TGTGCCAGCAGCCTTGGGGAAATCACCAAAGCTTTCTTT	CASSLGEITKAFF
TRBD2	TRBV4-2	NA	TRBJ2-5	TGTGCCAGCAGCGGGCGGGTTCTAGCGGAGAACCAAGAGACCCAGTACTTC	CASSGRVLAENQETQYF
TRBD1	TRBV5-1	NA	TRBJ1-1	TGCGCCAGCAGCCCGGACAGGGTCGAGGCTTTCTTT	CASSPDRVEAFF
NA	TRBV5-1	NA	TRBJ1-4	TGCGCCAGCAGCTCGGAAGGGGGTTGGGAAAAACTGTTTTTT	CASSSEGGWEKLFF
NA	TRBV7-9	once	TRBJ1-1	TGTGCCAGCAGCCTGAGTCTCGGTACAGGGAAGACTGAAGCTTTCTTT	CASSLSLGTGKTEAFF
TRBD1	TRBV4-2	NA	TRBJ1-2	TGTGCCAGCAGCCAAGATGCGGGACAGAATTATGGCTACACCTTC	CASSQDAGQNYGYTF
TRBD2	TRBV18	NA	TRBJ2-3	TGTGCCAGCTCACCACTAGCGGGGGGGCAGCAAGATACGCAGTATTTT	CASSPLAGGQQDTQYF
TRBD1	TRBV5-1	NA	TRBJ1-6	TGCGCCAGCAGCATTAACAGGGGAGCGAATTCACCCCTCCACTTT	CASSINRGANSPLHF
TRBD1	TRBV6-6	NA	TRBJ2-3	TGTGCCAGCAGTCGACAGGGAAACACAGATACGCAGTATTTT	CASSRQGNTDTQYF
NA	TRBV7-3	NA	TRBJ1-1	TGTGCCAGCAGCCCGACGGTGAACACTGAAGCTTTCTTT	CASSPTVNTEAFF
NA	TRBV7-7	NA	TRBJ1-4	TGTGCCAGCAGCCCTCAGTTGGGGCCAAATGAAAAACTGTTTTTT	CASSPQLGPNEKLFF
NA	TRBV2	NA	TRBJ1-6	TGTGCCAGCGGGGGATGGCGTAGTAATTCACCCCTCCACTTT	CASGGWRSNSPLHF